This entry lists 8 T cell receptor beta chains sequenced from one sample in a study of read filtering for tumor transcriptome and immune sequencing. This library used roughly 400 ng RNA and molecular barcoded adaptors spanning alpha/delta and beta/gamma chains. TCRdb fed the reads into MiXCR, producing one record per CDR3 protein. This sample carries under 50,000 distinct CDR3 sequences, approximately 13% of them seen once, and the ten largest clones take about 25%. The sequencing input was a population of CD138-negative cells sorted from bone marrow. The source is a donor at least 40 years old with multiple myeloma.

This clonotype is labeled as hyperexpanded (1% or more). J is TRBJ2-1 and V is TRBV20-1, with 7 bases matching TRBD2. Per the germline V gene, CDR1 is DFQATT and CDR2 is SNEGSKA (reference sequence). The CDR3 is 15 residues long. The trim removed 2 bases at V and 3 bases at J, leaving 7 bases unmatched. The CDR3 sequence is CSARNTRGSYNEQFF. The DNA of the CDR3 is TGCAGTGCTAGAAATACTCGCGGGAGCTACAATGAGCAGTTCTTC.

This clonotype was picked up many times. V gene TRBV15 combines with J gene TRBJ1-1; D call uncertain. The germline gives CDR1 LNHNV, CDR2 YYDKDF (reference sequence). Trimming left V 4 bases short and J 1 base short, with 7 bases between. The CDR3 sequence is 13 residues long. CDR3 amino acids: CATSIQKNTEAFF. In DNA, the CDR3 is TGTGCCACCAGCATCCAGAAGAACACTGAAGCTTTCTTT.

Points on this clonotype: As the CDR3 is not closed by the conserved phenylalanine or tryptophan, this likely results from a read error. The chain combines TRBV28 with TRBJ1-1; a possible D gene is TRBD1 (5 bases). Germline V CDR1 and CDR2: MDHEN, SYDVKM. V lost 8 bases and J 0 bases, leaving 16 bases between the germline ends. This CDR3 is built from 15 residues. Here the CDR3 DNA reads TGTGCCAGCGGAGGGCACGGACATATGAACACTGAAGCTTTCTAT. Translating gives CASGGHGHMNTEAFY.

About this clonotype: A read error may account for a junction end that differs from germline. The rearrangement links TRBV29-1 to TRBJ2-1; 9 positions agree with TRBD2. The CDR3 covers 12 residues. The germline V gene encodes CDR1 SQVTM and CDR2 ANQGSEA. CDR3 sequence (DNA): TGCAGCGTGGCTAGCGGGAAAAATGGGCAGTCCTTC. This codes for CSVASGKNGQSF.

In DNA, the CDR3 is TGCGCCAGCAGCTCCGGACAGCCCACCGGGGAGCTGTTTTTT. It specifies CASSSGQPTGELFF. This chain connects TRBV5-1 to TRBJ2-2, with D possibly being TRBD1 (6 bases). Germline V lookup: CDR1 SGHRS, CDR2 YFSETQ. The CDR3 contains 14 residues. Trimming removed 3 bases from V and 4 bases from J, with 10 bases in between. Together with reference TRBV5-1 and TRBJ2-2, the CDR3 gives the full variable domain: KAGVTQTPRYLIKTRGQQVTLSCSPISGHRSVSWYQQTPGQGLQFLFEYFSETQRNKGNFPGRFSGRQFSNSRSEMNVSTLELGDSALYLCASSSGQPTGELFFGEGSRLTVL.

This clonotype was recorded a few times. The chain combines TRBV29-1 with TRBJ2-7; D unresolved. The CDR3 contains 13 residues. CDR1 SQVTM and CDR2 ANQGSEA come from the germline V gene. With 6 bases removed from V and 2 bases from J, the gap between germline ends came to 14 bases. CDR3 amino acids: CSVQRTTPYEQYF. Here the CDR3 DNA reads TGCAGCGTCCAAAGAACTACCCCCTACGAGCAGTACTTC.

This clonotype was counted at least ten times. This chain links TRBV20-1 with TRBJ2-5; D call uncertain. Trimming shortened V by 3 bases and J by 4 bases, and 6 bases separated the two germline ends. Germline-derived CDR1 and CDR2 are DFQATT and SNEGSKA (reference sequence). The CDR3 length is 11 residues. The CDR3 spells CSARWGETQYF. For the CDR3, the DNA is TGCAGTGCTAGGTGGGGAGAGACCCAGTACTTC.

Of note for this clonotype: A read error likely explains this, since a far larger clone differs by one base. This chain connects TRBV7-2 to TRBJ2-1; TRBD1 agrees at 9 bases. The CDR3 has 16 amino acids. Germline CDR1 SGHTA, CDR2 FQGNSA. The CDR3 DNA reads TGTGCCAGCCGCTTAAGGCCGGGACAGGGCAACAATGAGCAGTTCTTC. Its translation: CASRLRPGQGNNEQFF. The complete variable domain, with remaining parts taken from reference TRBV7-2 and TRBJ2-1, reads GAGVSQSPSNKVTEKGKDVELRCDPISGHTALYWYRQSLGQGLEFLIYFQGNSAPDKSGLPSDRFSAERTGGSVSTLTIQRTQQEDSAVYLCASRLRPGQGNNEQFFGPGTRLTVL.